This T cell receptor (beta chain) was captured in a study of blood T cell repertoires in COVID-19. This CDR3 region has 13 residues. Germline V CDR1 and CDR2: MNHNY, SVGAGI (reference sequence). The V and J ends lost 6 bases and 7 bases, in that order; junction bases with no gene match: 2. Original processing methods: Nucleated cell counts were estimated from reference gene primer amplification. The data were produced by immunoSEQ multiplex PCR, yet TCRdb's version contains in-frame clones alone and is incomplete. Clone size and the V and J calls come from that table; the DNA yielded D and trimming. The data hold approximately 140,000 clones, with 65% to 90% observed a single time.

The V gene is TRBV6-6, the J gene TRBJ1-6, with 8 bases aligning to TRBD1. What was sequenced was peripheral blood. This sequence originates from a man between 65 and 85 years old with acute or convalescent COVID-19. CDR3 residues: CASRDRANSPLHF. DNA of the CDR3: TGTGCCAGCAGGGACAGGGCCAATTCACCCCTCCACTTT.